The clone carrying this T cell receptor (beta chain) was found many times. The antigen remains unidentified. The source of the sample is a study of early T cells in non-severe SARS-CoV-2 infection. Study information: The authors sequenced bulk RNA from unsorted whole blood, leaving chains unpaired.

General study points: There was a bias toward anti-spike CD8 responses in VDJdb matching, which missed private and CD4 specificities.

The V gene's germline CDR1 is WSHSY and CDR2 SAAADI. The junction had 4 bases not matched to a gene; V was cut back by 8 bases and J by 5 bases. The CDR3 extends over 14 amino acids. Unique molecular identifiers tagged individual cDNA molecules. TCRdb ran MiXCR on the 5' RACE reads and lists one entry per CDR3 protein. The data hold tens of thousands of distinct CDR3 sequences, with about 10% observed a single time. Sequencing used whole blood. This receptor was identified in an adult who was a healthcare worker with PCR-confirmed SARS-CoV-2 infection or an uninfected control (not recorded which). This chain links TRBV10-2 with TRBJ2-2, with 11 bases aligning to TRBD1. This chain's CDR3 is CASGGTGGTGELFF. CDR3 nucleotides: TGCGCCAGCGGAGGGACAGGGGGTACCGGGGAGCTGTTTTTT.